Listed below are T cell receptor beta chains from one sample, sequenced in a study of regulatory T cells in long-lasting Graves disease. MiXCR, run by TCRdb on the multiplex PCR reads, gives a single entry per CDR3 protein. The table has 350,000 to 500,000 distinct CDR3 sequences, around 15% seen once. Separately, the same data were catalogued under a study of T cells in Graves' hyperthyroidism and ophthalmopathy.

Sequenced material: peripheral blood mononuclear cells (PBMCs), taken at new diagnosis, from a patient treated with antithyroid drugs. The receptors were sampled from a woman in her forties or fifties with Graves disease. Both conserved end residues are part of each CDR3. The D gene is left open where the match is weak. Size tells how often a clone was seen (once, few, many) or the class of an expanded clone, and some rows leave it out.

D	size	J	V	DNA	CDR3
TRBD2	-	TRBJ2-1	TRBV12-3/TRBV12-4	TGTGCCAGCAGTTTAGGGGGACTAGCGGGAGGGCGTGAGCAGTTCTTC	CASSLGGLAGGREQFF
-	-	TRBJ2-1	TRBV7-2	TGTGCCAGCAGACAGGGAGCGGTTCCCTACAATGAGCAGTTCTTC	CASRQGAVPYNEQFF
-	-	TRBJ2-1	TRBV7-3	TGTGCCAGCAGCTTAGGGTCGTCCAACAATGAGCAGTTCTTC	CASSLGSSNNEQFF
-	-	TRBJ1-4	TRBV12-3/TRBV12-4	TGTGCCAGCAGTTTAAAGGCGGCTCATCGAGGTGGTGAAAAACTGTTTTTT	CASSLKAAHRGGEKLFF
-	-	TRBJ1-1	TRBV6-1	TGTGCCAGCAGTGAATCCTTAACCTGGGCTGAAGCTTTCTTT	CASSESLTWAEAFF
-	many	TRBJ2-1	TRBV7-8	TGTGCCAGCAGCTTAGGGCTACGCGGTGAGCAGTTCTTC	CASSLGLRGEQFF
TRBD2	-	TRBJ2-7	TRBV20-1	TGCAGTGCTAGCGCGAGCGGGAGGCCAAACTACGAGCAGTACTTC	CSASASGRPNYEQYF
-	many	TRBJ1-5	TRBV7-9	TGTGCCAGCGGTAGGGATCAGCCCCAGCATTTT	CASGRDQPQHF
-	many	TRBJ1-2	TRBV28	TGTGCCAGCAGTTTAGGAAACAGGGTCGGCTACACCTTC	CASSLGNRVGYTF
TRBD2	few	TRBJ2-5	TRBV18	TGTGCCAGCTCATCCTCAAGTCCGACTAGCGGGTACCAAGAGACCCAGTACTTC	CASSSSSPTSGYQETQYF
-	-	TRBJ1-4	TRBV7-9	TGTGCCAGCAGGGGAGGGAGGGCTCCCGAAAAACTGTTTTTT	CASRGGRAPEKLFF
TRBD1	-	TRBJ2-7	TRBV4-1	TGCGCCAGCAGCCAAGATCGCGGGACAGGCCTCTACGAGCAGTACTTC	CASSQDRGTGLYEQYF
TRBD1	many	TRBJ1-4	TRBV28	TGTGCCAGCAGTTTAGAGGGGGCCCTCGGGGAAAAACTGTTTTTT	CASSLEGALGEKLFF
-	-	TRBJ1-5	TRBV19	TGTGCCAGTAGTATAGTAAAGGGAAAACGTCAGCCCCAGCATTTT	CASSIVKGKRQPQHF
-	many	TRBJ2-5	TRBV3-1	TGTGCCAGCAGCCAACCTGGAGAGACCCAGTACTTC	CASSQPGETQYF
-	-	TRBJ2-5	TRBV2	TGTGCCAGCGGTAATGGCCAGCGACAAGAGACCCAGTACTTC	CASGNGQRQETQYF
-	many	TRBJ1-1	TRBV5-6	TGTGCCAGCAGCTTGGGTTTTCAGGGGATGCGCGCTTTCTTT	CASSLGFQGMRAFF
-	-	TRBJ1-5	TRBV10-3	TGTGCCATCAATTCGGGTGGGCAGGGGATCAATCAGCCCCAGCATTTT	CAINSGGQGINQPQHF
-	many	TRBJ1-1	TRBV5-6	TGTGCCAGCAGCTGGGGTTCAAGCACTGAAGCTTTCTTT	CASSWGSSTEAFF
-	few	TRBJ1-4	TRBV7-9	TGTGCCAGCAGCTTAGCATACAACTCAAATTCAGTGTTTTTT	CASSLAYNSNSVFF
-	-	TRBJ2-3	TRBV24-1	TGTGCCACCATGGCAGCGTCAGATACGCAGTATTTT	CATMAASDTQYF
TRBD2	many	TRBJ2-1	TRBV28	TGTGCCAGCAGTTTAGGGACTAGCGGGATTGGAGATGAGCAGTTCTTC	CASSLGTSGIGDEQFF
-	many	TRBJ2-6	TRBV12-3/TRBV12-4	TGTGCCAGCAGTTTGAGTTCCTCTGGGGCCAACGTCCTGACTTTC	CASSLSSSGANVLTF
TRBD2	many	TRBJ2-7	TRBV28	TGTGCCAGCAGGGGGGGGACCTACTCCTACGAGCAGTACTTC	CASRGGTYSYEQYF
-	many	TRBJ1-5	TRBV6-1	TGTGCCAGCAGCGTGACCGGAAACCAGGGTTGGCGCAATCAGCCCCAGCATTTT	CASSVTGNQGWRNQPQHF
-	many	TRBJ2-7	TRBV28	TGTGCCAGCAGTTTACCACAGTCCTCCTACGAGCAGTACTTC	CASSLPQSSYEQYF
-	-	TRBJ1-3	TRBV30	TGTGCCTACAGCAGCTCTGGAAACACCATATATTTT	CAYSSSGNTIYF
TRBD2	many	TRBJ2-7	TRBV11-2	TGTGCCAGCAGCTCGGGGGCCTGGACTAGCGGGAGGGAGAGCGAGCAGTACTTC	CASSSGAWTSGRESEQYF
-	many	TRBJ2-3	TRBV5-1	TGCGCCAGCAGCGTTAGCGGTCCCACAGATACGCAGTATTTT	CASSVSGPTDTQYF